Shown below are 19 T cell receptor beta chains from a single sample sequenced in a study of shared clonotypes between healthy human individuals. Generated by immunoSEQ multiplex PCR, the TCRdb table keeps only in-frame clones and is missing some. The data hold around 2.5 million clones, with 93% observed a single time. The sample consisted of naive CD4+ T cells from PBMCs. Subset meaning: CD45RA+ positively selected. These receptors came from a man between 18 and 35 years old in good health. Some clones in this sample may be carry-over from other donors' samples.

The J gene is TRBJ2-7, the V gene TRBV15; 11 bases match TRBD1. The CDR3 runs 15 residues. CDR1 is LNHNV, CDR2 YYDKDF, per germline (reference sequence). V shed 2 bases, J shed 4 bases, and the junction held 4 bases outside the gene matches. Here the CDR3 DNA reads TGTGCCACCAGCAGACCCGGACAGGGGGCTTACGAGCAGTACTTC. Translating it yields CATSRPGQGAYEQYF.

The chain links TRBV28 to TRBJ2-7, with 7 bases fitting TRBD1. Losses at the gene ends were 6 bases for V and 3 bases for J; bases not matched to a gene: 8. Germline-derived CDR1 and CDR2 are MDHEN and SYDVKM. The CDR3 extends over 14 amino acids. CDR3 DNA sequence: TGTGCCAGCAGACCGGGACAGAGCTACTACGAGCAGTACTTC. This sequence encodes CASRPGQSYYEQYF.

The rearrangement uses TRBV28 and TRBJ2-7; no firm D call. The germline gives CDR1 MDHEN, CDR2 SYDVKM. The CDR3 is 11 residues long. The CDR3 sequence: CACMRSYEQYF. CDR3 in DNA: TGTGCTTGCATGAGGTCCTACGAGCAGTACTTC.

The chain carries TRBV25-1 and TRBJ2-7; 12 nucleotides agree with TRBD2. From germline, CDR1 is MGHDK and CDR2 SYGVNS. The V and J ends lost 6 bases and 5 bases, in that order; junction bases with no gene match: 2. The CDR3 covers 13 residues. In nucleotides, the CDR3 is TGTGCCAGCAGACTAGCGGGAGGTCACGAGCAGTACTTC. Translation gives CASRLAGGHEQYF.

The chain uses TRBV7-9 and TRBJ1-5; 7 bases map to TRBD1. After removal of 1 base from V and 6 bases from J, the junction contained 6 bases not matched to a gene. Per germline, CDR1 SEHNR and CDR2 FQNEAQ (reference sequence). CDR3 length: 15 amino acids. Written as DNA, the CDR3 is TGTGCCAGCAGCTTAGATGGCAGGGGGGCTCAGCCCCAGCATTTT. It specifies CASSLDGRGAQPQHF.

This clone has a handful of counts. The V gene is TRBV4-1, the J gene TRBJ1-5; the D is unclear. Germline CDR1 and CDR2: MGHRA and YSYEKL. V dropped 0 bases and J dropped 6 bases, with 12 bases sitting between them. CDR3 length: 15 amino acids. As DNA, the CDR3 is TGCGCCAGCAGCCAAGATGATCGTAGAAGTCAGCCCCAGCATTTT. Protein sequence: CASSQDDRRSQPQHF.

The rearrangement links TRBV7-9 to TRBJ2-3, with 9 bases matching TRBD1. This CDR3 region has 19 residues. Unmatched junction bases numbered 19, after V lost 7 bases and J lost 2 bases. CDR1 and CDR2 from the germline V gene are SEHNR and FQNEAQ (reference sequence). CDR3 region: CASTPGRVSGQGFTDTQYF. DNA of the CDR3: TGTGCCAGCACCCCCGGTCGGGTGTCGGGACAGGGATTCACAGATACGCAGTATTTT.

V is TRBV6-1 and J is TRBJ2-1; the D is unclear. Per germline, CDR1 MNHNS and CDR2 SASEGT. V shed 2 bases and J shed 0 bases, with 8 bases lying between them. The CDR3 extends over 15 amino acids. The CDR3 DNA sequence: TGTGCCAGCAGTGAAATGGAGACCTCCTACAATGAGCAGTTCTTC. Translated, it gives CASSEMETSYNEQFF.

This chain joins TRBV14 and TRBJ2-5; perhaps D is TRBD1 or TRBD2 (6 bases each). The CDR3 covers 16 residues. CDR1 and CDR2 from the germline V gene are SGHDN and FVKESK. Trimming removed 4 bases from V and 5 bases from J, with 20 bases in between. The CDR3 sequence: CASSPRVPGAEETQYF. CDR3 bases: TGTGCCAGCAGCCCAAGGGTTCCGGGGGCGGAGGAGACCCAGTACTTC.

This clone was seen a handful of times. Other DNA sequences in the sample encode the same CDR3. This chain joins TRBV18 and TRBJ2-7; no definite D call. The CDR3 is 13 amino acids. Germline V gene data show CDR1 as KGHSH and CDR2 as LQKENI. Trimming cost V 2 bases and J 2 bases, with 7 bases left between them. The CDR3 region is CASSPGQTYEQYF. The CDR3 DNA is TGTGCCAGCTCACCAGGGCAAACCTACGAGCAGTACTTC.

The chain links TRBV5-1 to TRBJ2-7, with TRBD1 as a possible D gene (7 bases). The CDR3 length is 16 residues. Trimming shortened V by 0 bases and J by 7 bases, and 20 bases separated the two germline ends. CDR1 and CDR2 from the germline V gene are SGHRS and YFSETQ. CDR3 DNA sequence: TGCGCCAGCAGCTTGGTTGTCAGGGGGGATTCGTTGGAGCAGTACTTC. This gives the protein CASSLVVRGDSLEQYF.

The chain has TRBV7-2 and TRBJ2-2; 7 positions match TRBD2. CDR3 length equals 16 residues. Germline CDR1 and CDR2: SGHTA and FQGNSA. Trimming took 5 bases from V and 7 from J; bases not matched to a gene: 13. DNA for the CDR3: TGTGCCAGCAGCAAGGCAGGAGGGCCGGGAGGCGGGGAGCTGTTTTTT. Its translation: CASSKAGGPGGGELFF. The full variable domain, in which reference TRBV7-2 and TRBJ2-2 provide the parts outside the CDR3, is GAGVSQSPSNKVTEKGKDVELRCDPISGHTALYWYRQSLGQGLEFLIYFQGNSAPDKSGLPSDRFSAERTGGSVSTLTIQRTQQEDSAVYLCASSKAGGPGGGELFFGEGSRLTVL.

The chain links TRBV7-9 to TRBJ2-3, with a weak D call TRBD2 (5 bases). V gave up 4 bases and J gave up 2 bases, with 10 bases separating them. CDR1 SEHNR and CDR2 FQNEAQ come from the germline V gene (reference sequence). CDR3 length: 14 residues. DNA for the CDR3: TGTGCCAGCAGCTCCCGTAGCGTCACAGATACGCAGTATTTT. Protein: CASSSRSVTDTQYF.

This chain joins TRBV5-1 and TRBJ2-5, with D unresolved. This CDR3 is 13 amino acids long. Deletions cut 0 bases from V and 9 bases from J, with 12 bases between. CDR1 SGHRS and CDR2 YFSETQ come from the germline V gene. The CDR3 nucleotides read TGCGCCAGCAGCTTGGGACTTTTAAAGGCCCAGTACTTC. Translating gives CASSLGLLKAQYF. The full variable domain, rest sourced from reference TRBV5-1 and TRBJ2-5, is KAGVTQTPRYLIKTRGQQVTLSCSPISGHRSVSWYQQTPGQGLQFLFEYFSETQRNKGNFPGRFSGRQFSNSRSEMNVSTLELGDSALYLCASSLGLLKAQYFGPGTRLLVL.

This clone came up once. The CDR3 DNA sequence: TGTGCCAGCAGTTTCAGTTTTGAGGTGGGGAGCTCCTACGAGCAGTACTTC. This codes for CASSFSFEVGSSYEQYF. The chain recombines TRBV28 with TRBJ2-7; a possible D gene is TRBD2 (5 bases). V was trimmed by 3 bases and J by 0 bases, leaving 18 bases between them. The CDR3 extends over 17 amino acids. Germline CDR1 is MDHEN and CDR2 is SYDVKM.

With regard to this clone: Different DNA sequences within this sample yield the same CDR3. In DNA, the CDR3 is TGTGCCAGTAGTATAGTGGGTCAGCCCCAGCATTTT. This translates into CASSIVGQPQHF. J is TRBJ1-5 and V is TRBV19, with D uncertain. Trimming pared 1 base from V and 6 bases from J, leaving 4 bases between. Germline CDR1 LNHDA, CDR2 SQIVND (reference sequence). The CDR3 is 12 residues long.

On this clone itself: The sample carries other DNA sequences with the same CDR3. The genes are TRBV15 and TRBJ1-1; D may be TRBD1 (5 bases). Germline loops: CDR1 LNHNV, CDR2 YYDKDF (reference sequence). This CDR3 has 15 residues. The V gene lost 0 bases and the J gene lost 1 base, with 9 bases spanning the gap. Written as DNA, the CDR3 is TGTGCCACCAGCAGAGACCCTAGGGGGAACACTGAAGCTTTCTTT. Residues: CATSRDPRGNTEAFF.

The CDR3 sequence is CAIKEREFHEQYF. Written as DNA, the CDR3 is TGTGCCATCAAAGAGCGGGAGTTCCACGAGCAGTACTTC. The V gene is TRBV10-3, the J gene TRBJ2-7; 8 bases are a match to TRBD2. Germline-derived CDR1 and CDR2 are ENHRY and SYGVKD. This CDR3 region has 13 residues. Trimming cost V 7 bases and J 5 bases; bases outside gene matches: 7.

The chain recombines TRBV2 with TRBJ2-3, with TRBD2 identical over 9 bases. Germline CDR1 is SNHLY and CDR2 is FYNNEI. CDR3 length: 15 residues. J gave up 3 bases and V 5 bases, and 6 bases lay outside the gene matches. The CDR3 sequence is CASSNAGGPTDTQYF. The CDR3 DNA follows: TGTGCCAGCAGTAACGCGGGAGGGCCTACAGATACGCAGTATTTT.